These 26 T cell receptor beta chains originate from one sample sequenced in a study of T-cell memory formation after mild COVID-19 (dated by TCRdb to the early 2020s). Library preparation employed 5' RACE. The listed sequencing device is Illumina NovaSeq 6000. TCRdb reanalyzed the raw reads on its own, using fastp at Q25 for trimming and MiXCR for clone calling, and kept in-frame beta chains. Each entry merges the rows of one CDR3 protein and shows their most common DNA and genes. This sample has approximately 440,000 distinct CDR3 sequences in its table, and roughly 20% of those were observed once. Clones ranked in the top ten supply about 8.8% of the sample. Sequenced sample: PBMCs or a T cell subset sorted from them (not recorded which). Receptor source: an adult woman who had mild COVID-19 (a few samples of this study predate the infection). The sample titles of this study are shuffled in the database, so cell type and time point are left out; the donor was told from shared clones.

CDR3 residues: CASSSGLAGGNGGSEQFF. The DNA of the CDR3 is TGTGCCAGCAGCTCGGGACTAGCGGGAGGGAACGGGGGAAGTGAGCAGTTCTTC. The chain carries TRBV7-6 and TRBJ2-1, with TRBD2 matching 16 bases. Germline V gene sequence: CDR1 SGHVS, CDR2 FNYEAQ. The CDR3 consists of 18 residues. The J segment lost 9 bases and the V segment lost 4 bases, leaving 12 bases of the junction unmatched.

V is TRBV5-1 and J is TRBJ2-1; 7 nucleotides match TRBD2. After removal of 7 bases from V and 6 bases from J, the junction contained 28 bases not matched to a gene. The CDR3 loop spans 20 amino acids. Germline V gene sequence: CDR1 SGHRS, CDR2 YFSETQ. CDR3 bases: TGCGCCAGCCATCGGGAGGATAGCGGGTCCTTAGATTTGGCATCCAATGAGCAGTTCTTC. Protein sequence: CASHREDSGSLDLASNEQFF.

The chain employs TRBV5-1 and TRBJ1-2, with 11 bases that match TRBD1. Germline assignment: CDR1 SGHRS and CDR2 YFSETQ. This CDR3 spans 15 amino acids. Trimming at V came to 4 bases and at J to 6 bases, leaving 8 bases not matched to a gene. The CDR3 loop is CASSPRDRGKDGYTF. The CDR3 DNA reads TGCGCCAGCAGCCCCCGGGACAGGGGGAAGGATGGCTACACCTTC.

This clonotype has only a few counts. The chain joins TRBV2 to TRBJ2-1; D is undetermined. Germline V gene lookup returns CDR1 SNHLY and CDR2 FYNNEI. The CDR3 extends over 14 amino acids. The V gene lost 6 bases and the J gene lost 10 bases, with 19 bases spanning the gap. This CDR3 is CASSVEFFTREQFF. CDR3 nucleotides: TGTGCCAGCAGCGTAGAGTTCTTTACGAGGGAGCAGTTCTTC.

V is TRBV7-2 and J is TRBJ2-5; D is unclear. This CDR3 is 14 amino acids long. V was shortened by 5 bases and J by 1 base, with 11 bases between the two germline ends. Germline loops: CDR1 SGHTA, CDR2 FQGNSA. The CDR3 loop is CASSQSRSQETQYF. DNA for the CDR3: TGTGCCAGCAGCCAGAGCAGATCCCAAGAGACCCAGTACTTC.

This clonotype was detected a few times. The genes are TRBV20-1 and TRBJ2-3; D gene uncertain. V gave up 7 bases and J gave up 3 bases, with 11 bases separating them. From germline, CDR1 is DFQATT and CDR2 SNEGSKA (reference sequence). The CDR3 has 12 amino acids. CDR3 in amino acids: CSGSRRTDTQYF. DNA of the CDR3: TGCAGTGGGAGCCGCCGGACAGATACGCAGTATTTT.

In this sample, this clonotype turned up many times. This chain connects TRBV7-6 to TRBJ2-1; the D gene is possibly TRBD1 (7 bases). V dropped 5 bases and J dropped 6 bases, with 17 bases sitting between them. The germline CDR1 and CDR2 sequences are SGHVS and FNYEAQ. This CDR3 region has 15 residues. The CDR3 DNA sequence: TGTGCCAGCAGCCGTCAGGGGGGTCTAGGCAATGAGCAGTTCTTC. As protein: CASSRQGGLGNEQFF.

The chain employs TRBV29-1 and TRBJ2-7; D is possibly TRBD1 or TRBD2 (5 bases each). The CDR3 loop spans 13 amino acids. The germline V gene has CDR1 SQVTM and CDR2 ANQGSEA. CDR3 sequence reads: CRPPGPSSYEQYF. CDR3 nucleotides: TGCAGACCTCCGGGACCCAGCTCCTACGAGCAGTACTTC.

The chain has TRBV12-3 or TRBV12-4 and TRBJ1-3; 7 bases are a match to TRBD1. There are 14 residues in the CDR3. V was pared by 8 bases and J by 5 bases, with 9 bases of the junction left unmatched. CDR3 coding DNA: TGTGCCAGCGGCTCCCGGGACAGCCGAAACACCATATATTTT. This sequence encodes CASGSRDSRNTIYF.

This clonotype showed up just a few times. CDR3 DNA sequence: TGTGCCTGGAGCGCCGCGCAGGGAAGCCAAGAGACCCAGTACTTC. Translated: CAWSAAQGSQETQYF. V gene TRBV30 combines with J gene TRBJ2-5; D possibly corresponds to TRBD1 (5 bases). The CDR3 totals 15 residues. Trimming left V 3 bases short and J 1 base short, with 15 bases between. CDR1 and CDR2 from the germline V gene are GTSNPN and SVGIG (reference sequence).

This CDR3 reads CSVEDIKRGSYNEQFF. The CDR3 DNA reads as TGCAGCGTTGAAGATATCAAGCGGGGCTCCTACAATGAGCAGTTCTTC. This rearrangement joins TRBV29-1 to TRBJ2-1, with 7 bases identical to TRBD2. The V and J ends lost 0 bases and 0 bases, in that order; junction bases with no gene match: 5. Germline CDR1 SQVTM, CDR2 ANQGSEA. The CDR3 length is 16 residues.

The table lists this clonotype with a few counts. J is TRBJ2-3 and V is TRBV19, with 7 bases identical to TRBD2. This CDR3 is 13 amino acids long. V was pared by 7 bases and J by 4 bases, with 5 bases of the junction left unmatched. CDR1 and CDR2 from the germline V gene are LNHDA and SQIVND (reference sequence). Written as DNA, the CDR3 is TGTGCCAGTAACGGCGGGAGAGCAGATACGCAGTATTTT. It specifies CASNGGRADTQYF.

This clonotype turned up a few times. The gene calls are TRBV7-9 and TRBJ2-5; 10 nucleotides agree with TRBD2. Germline V gives CDR1 SEHNR, CDR2 FQNEAQ (reference sequence). Germline trimming cut 5 bases from V and 4 bases from J; bases unmatched to any gene: 4. This CDR3 contains 14 residues. The CDR3 is CASSGRTSGETQYF. The CDR3, as DNA: TGTGCCAGCAGCGGACGGACTAGCGGAGAGACCCAGTACTTC.

This chain connects TRBV6-1 to TRBJ2-7; 8 positions match TRBD2. Germline loops: CDR1 MNHNS, CDR2 SASEGT. Unmatched junction bases numbered 3, after V lost 1 base and J lost 1 base. CDR3 length equals 15 residues. CDR3 sequence reads: CASSEETSGSYEQYF. The CDR3 DNA sequence: TGTGCCAGCAGTGAAGAAACTAGCGGTTCCTACGAGCAGTACTTC.

This clonotype was seen a few times. The gene calls are TRBV5-1 and TRBJ2-1, with 7 nucleotides matching TRBD2. Germline-derived CDR1 and CDR2 are SGHRS and YFSETQ. V was clipped by 1 base and J by 9 bases; unmatched bases: 7. The CDR3 consists of 14 residues. This CDR3 reads CASSLFEAGLEQFF. Written as DNA, the CDR3 is TGCGCCAGCAGCTTGTTTGAAGCGGGGCTTGAGCAGTTCTTC.

As DNA, the CDR3 is TGTGCCAGCAGCGGCCCAGGGGGATCGACTAGGGGAGATACGCAGTATTTT. Protein sequence: CASSGPGGSTRGDTQYF. V and J are TRBV9 and TRBJ2-3; D is possibly TRBD1 (7 bases). This CDR3 region has 17 residues. V was pared by 3 bases and J by 5 bases, with 22 bases between. CDR1 and CDR2 (germline): SGDLS, YYNGEE.

This clonotype has more than one count but fewer than ten. The chain links TRBV4-1 to TRBJ2-3; 11 bases match TRBD1. CDR1 MGHRA and CDR2 YSYEKL come from the germline V gene. Trimming at V came to 2 bases and at J to 4 bases, leaving 2 bases not matched to a gene. The CDR3 sequence is 15 residues long. CDR3 protein: CASSQRTGGPDTQYF. The CDR3 DNA sequence: TGCGCCAGCAGCCAACGGACAGGGGGCCCAGATACGCAGTATTTT.

This chain joins TRBV7-3 and TRBJ2-3; D is undetermined. V dropped 6 bases and J dropped 4 bases, with 11 bases sitting between them. This CDR3 contains 13 residues. Germline V lookup: CDR1 SGHTA, CDR2 FQGTGA. This CDR3 reads CASSKGLSDTQYF. The DNA of the CDR3 is TGTGCCAGCAGTAAGGGTTTGTCAGATACGCAGTATTTT. The whole variable domain, filled in from reference TRBV7-3 and TRBJ2-3, reads GAGVSQTPSNKVTEKGKYVELRCDPISGHTALYWYRQSLGQGPEFLIYFQGTGAADDSGLPNDRFFAVRPEGSVSTLKIQRTERGDSAVYLCASSKGLSDTQYFGPGTRLTVL.

The CDR3 reads CATSDHKGTGRGNTEAFF. The CDR3 DNA follows: TGTGCCACCAGTGATCATAAAGGGACAGGGAGGGGGAACACTGAAGCTTTCTTT. The chain carries TRBV24-1 and TRBJ1-1; 9 bases align to TRBD1. CDR1 and CDR2 (germline): KGHDR, SFDVKD. V gave up 3 bases and J gave up 1 base; unmatched junction bases: 11. This CDR3 is built from 18 residues.

The V gene is TRBV7-6, the J gene TRBJ2-2; D is tentatively TRBD1 or TRBD2 (6 bases each). The germline V and J ends were trimmed by 3 bases and 0 bases, with 11 bases remaining between them. The germline V gene encodes CDR1 SGHVS and CDR2 FNYEAQ. The CDR3 runs 16 residues. CDR3 in amino acids: CASSFHREANTGELFF. The CDR3, as DNA: TGTGCCAGCAGCTTCCACAGGGAGGCGAACACCGGGGAGCTGTTTTTT.

The chain combines TRBV7-8 with TRBJ2-7, with 7 bases matching TRBD2. With V trimmed by 3 bases and J by 5 bases, 10 bases remained unmatched. Germline assignment: CDR1 SGHVS and CDR2 FQNEAQ. The CDR3 is 15 amino acids. The CDR3 DNA reads TGTGCCAGCAGCTTGTCACTAGGCGGGAGCAACGAGCAGTACTTC. Residues: CASSLSLGGSNEQYF. Full variable domain (outside the CDR3, taken from reference TRBV7-8 and TRBJ2-7): GAGVSQSPRYKVAKRGQDVALRCDPISGHVSLFWYQQALGQGPEFLTYFQNEAQLDKSGLPSDRFFAERPEGSVSTLKIQRTQQEDSAVYLCASSLSLGGSNEQYFGPGTRLTVT.

This clonotype turned up a few times. The chain employs TRBV24-1 and TRBJ2-1, with TRBD2 matching 8 bases. After removal of 4 bases from V and 14 bases from J, the junction contained 9 bases not matched to a gene. The CDR3 consists of 13 residues. Germline CDR1 reads KGHDR; CDR2 reads SFDVKD. Here the CDR3 DNA reads TGTGCCACCAGTGACTCGACTAGCGAAAGTGAGTTCTTC. Translated: CATSDSTSESEFF.

This chain uses TRBV7-9 with TRBJ2-7, with D maybe TRBD1 (5 bases). Germline CDR1 is SEHNR and CDR2 is FQNEAQ (reference sequence). This CDR3 region has 15 residues. Trimming cost V 0 bases and J 4 bases, with 13 bases left between them. Here the CDR3 reads CASSLASDSPYEQYF. The CDR3 DNA follows: TGTGCCAGCAGCTTAGCATCCGACAGTCCTTACGAGCAGTACTTC.

The chain joins TRBV5-1 to TRBJ2-3, with 9 bases fitting TRBD1. Germline-derived CDR1 and CDR2 are SGHRS and YFSETQ. The CDR3 spans 14 residues. The J segment lost 4 bases and the V segment lost 5 bases, leaving 5 bases of the junction unmatched. The CDR3 region has the DNA TGCGCCAGCAGGCCGGGACAGGGTTCAGATACGCAGTATTTT. Amino acids: CASRPGQGSDTQYF.

The chain combines TRBV7-2 with TRBJ1-2, with D perhaps TRBD1 (5 bases). The germline gives CDR1 SGHTA, CDR2 FQGNSA. V lost 5 bases and J lost 2, with 21 bases in between. The CDR3 runs 17 residues. This CDR3 reads CASSLPPLGVTNYGYTF. The CDR3 bases are TGTGCCAGCAGCCTACCCCCACTGGGGGTAACCAACTATGGCTACACCTTC. Using reference TRBV7-2 and TRBJ1-2 for the parts outside the CDR3, the full variable domain is GAGVSQSPSNKVTEKGKDVELRCDPISGHTALYWYRQSLGQGLEFLIYFQGNSAPDKSGLPSDRFSAERTGGSVSTLTIQRTQQEDSAVYLCASSLPPLGVTNYGYTFGSGTRLTVV.

In its sample, this clonotype was seen many times. The V and J genes are TRBV9 and TRBJ2-7; possible D gene TRBD2, 5 bases. CDR1 is SGDLS and CDR2 is YYNGEE in the germline V gene. This CDR3 has 14 amino acids. Trimming removed 1 base from V and 2 bases from J, with 10 bases in between. CDR3 residues: CASSVSGSAYEQYF. Here the CDR3 DNA reads TGTGCCAGCAGCGTATCGGGTAGCGCCTACGAGCAGTACTTC. Variable domain in full (rest from reference TRBV9 and TRBJ2-7): DSGVTQTPKHLITATGQRVTLRCSPRSGDLSVYWYQQSLDQGLQFLIQYYNGEERAKGNILERFSAQQFPDLHSELNLSSLELGDSALYFCASSVSGSAYEQYFGPGTRLTVT.